The 22 T cell receptor beta chains presented below share a single source sample, sequenced in a study of blood T cells in healthy people across ages. It was with a sample-barcoded 5' primer and a J-beta primer mix that a second PCR of about 6 to 12 cycles was run. TCRdb used MiXCR to reprocess the 5' RACE reads, holding one entry per CDR3 protein. The sample has fewer than 750,000 distinct CDR3 sequences, over 40% seen once; the top ten hold roughly 12%. Sequenced sample: blood. The source of these receptors is an elderly woman in good health.

The chain employs TRBV6-5 and TRBJ2-1, with 9 bases identical to TRBD2. The germline CDR1 and CDR2 sequences are MNHEY and SVGAGI. The V gene end was trimmed by 6 bases and the J gene end by 6 bases; junction bases not matched to a gene: 12. This CDR3 has 16 amino acids. The CDR3 DNA is TGTGCCAGCAGATATGGAGTAGCGGGAGTCATCAATGAGCAGTTCTTC. It codes for CASRYGVAGVINEQFF.

About this clonotype itself: Possible read error: a much larger clone is one base away. The chain recombines TRBV20-1 with TRBJ2-7; 7 bases are shared with TRBD2. Germline trimming cut 3 bases from V and 1 base from J; bases unmatched to any gene: 6. Germline V lookup: CDR1 DFQATT, CDR2 SNEGSKA (reference sequence). The CDR3 loop spans 14 amino acids. The CDR3 loop is CSASGASGSYEQYF. The CDR3 DNA is TGCAGTGCTAGCGGGGCTAGCGGTTCCTACGAGCAGTACTTC.

This clonotype was seen ten or more times. The chain couples TRBV7-9 to TRBJ2-1; no firm D call. Trimming left V 6 bases short and J 6 bases short, with 18 bases between. Germline lookup yields CDR1 SEHNR and CDR2 FQNEAQ (reference sequence). CDR3 length: 15 residues. The CDR3: CASSKEIRASNEQFF. The CDR3 coding sequence is TGTGCCAGCAGTAAAGAGATCAGAGCCAGCAATGAGCAGTTCTTC. The whole variable domain, remainder taken from reference TRBV7-9 and TRBJ2-1, is DTGVSQNPRHKITKRGQNVTFRCDPISEHNRLYWYRQTLGQGPEFLTYFQNEAQLEKSRLLSDRFSAERPKGSFSTLEIQRTEQGDSAMYLCASSKEIRASNEQFFGPGTRLTVL.

J is TRBJ2-5 and V is TRBV4-1, with TRBD2 as a possible D gene (6 bases). CDR3 length: 14 amino acids. Trimming left V 4 bases short and J 2 bases short, with 11 bases between. Looked up from germline, CDR1 is MGHRA and CDR2 is YSYEKL. The CDR3 nucleotides read TGCGCCAGCAGCCCACGGGGGAAACAAGAGACCCAGTACTTC. Amino acid sequence: CASSPRGKQETQYF.

The V gene is TRBV7-2, the J gene TRBJ2-3, with D perhaps TRBD2 (6 bases). CDR1 and CDR2 (germline): SGHTA, FQGNSA. This CDR3 has 14 residues. V was shortened by 4 bases and J by 4 bases, with 12 bases between the two germline ends. This CDR3 is CASSYGLFADTQYF. The CDR3 nucleotides are TGTGCCAGCAGCTACGGACTATTCGCAGATACGCAGTATTTT.

The chain recombines TRBV12-3 or TRBV12-4 with TRBJ1-6; D gene uncertain. Deletions cut 2 bases from V and 8 bases from J, with 7 bases between. This CDR3 is built from 13 residues. DNA of the CDR3: TGTGCCAGCAGTTTAATGAGGGATTCACCCCTCCACTTT. Amino acid sequence: CASSLMRDSPLHF.

V is TRBV20-1 and J is TRBJ1-5; 8 bases line up with TRBD1. In germline, CDR1 is DFQATT, CDR2 SNEGSKA (reference sequence). There are 17 residues in the CDR3. V was pared by 4 bases and J by 5 bases, with 16 bases of the junction left unmatched. CDR3 DNA: TGCAGTGCTACCCAGCCCCCGACAGGGGTTAGTTATCAGCCCCAGCATTTT. It translates to CSATQPPTGVSYQPQHF.

CDR3 residues: CSAIGGTNAYNEQFF. The DNA of the CDR3 is TGCAGTGCTATTGGTGGGACCAATGCCTACAATGAGCAGTTCTTC. The chain has TRBV20-1 and TRBJ2-1; TRBD1 or TRBD2 may be the D gene (5 bases each). V was pared by 4 bases and J by 2 bases, with 15 bases between. The CDR3 runs to 15 residues. From germline, CDR1 is DFQATT and CDR2 SNEGSKA (reference sequence).

This clonotype showed up just a few times. The V gene is TRBV4-1, the J gene TRBJ2-2; 7 bases map to TRBD2. Trimming at V came to 1 base and at J to 7 bases, leaving 12 bases not matched to a gene. Per the germline V gene, CDR1 is MGHRA and CDR2 is YSYEKL. There are 17 residues in the CDR3. CDR3 sequence reads: CASSQVAGGRWFGELFF. The CDR3 region has the DNA TGCGCCAGCAGCCAAGTCGCTGGCGGGAGATGGTTCGGGGAGCTGTTTTTT.

The sample holds many counts of this clonotype. The chain has TRBV20-1 and TRBJ2-1, with D possibly matching TRBD1 (6 bases). The V end lost 5 bases, the J end lost 9 bases, and 26 bases lay between the germline ends. CDR3 length: 16 residues. Germline loops: CDR1 DFQATT, CDR2 SNEGSKA (reference sequence). The CDR3 loop is CSAQPGHGAEYGEQFF. The CDR3 nucleotides read TGCAGTGCTCAACCGGGACACGGGGCGGAATATGGTGAGCAGTTCTTC.

This chain connects TRBV2 to TRBJ2-5; no clear D gene. This CDR3 region has 14 residues. Germline V gene lookup returns CDR1 SNHLY and CDR2 FYNNEI. V shed 7 bases and J shed 5 bases, with 17 bases lying between them. This CDR3 is CASKLVIASETQYF. Written as DNA, the CDR3 is TGTGCCAGCAAGTTGGTAATAGCATCGGAGACCCAGTACTTC.

V is TRBV12-3 or TRBV12-4 and J is TRBJ2-4; 7 nucleotides match TRBD1. Germline trimming cut 5 bases from V and 3 bases from J; bases unmatched to any gene: 13. The CDR3 sequence is 17 residues long. In nucleotides, the CDR3 is TGTGCCAGCAGTAACTTCAGGGGGAGAGGGGGCAAAAACATTCAGTACTTC. As protein: CASSNFRGRGGKNIQYF.

CDR3: CASNHRGEAQPQHF. CDR3 bases: TGTGCCAGCAATCACAGGGGGGAAGCTCAGCCCCAGCATTTT. The genes are TRBV6-6 and TRBJ1-5; TRBD1 matches at 8 bases. Trimming took 7 bases from V and 6 from J; bases not matched to a gene: 8. CDR1 and CDR2 from the germline V gene are MNHNY and SVGAGI (reference sequence). This CDR3 comprises 14 residues.

The rearrangement links TRBV10-3 to TRBJ2-2; D perhaps matches TRBD2 (6 bases). CDR3 length: 15 amino acids. Trimming left V 8 bases short and J 2 bases short, with 15 bases between. Germline CDR1 is ENHRY and CDR2 is SYGVKD. CDR3: CAIAPGGINTGELFF. The DNA of the CDR3 is TGTGCCATCGCCCCGGGCGGGATCAACACCGGGGAGCTGTTTTTT.

This chain joins TRBV5-6 and TRBJ2-5; D call uncertain. The CDR3 runs 15 residues. CDR1 is SGHDT and CDR2 is YYEEEE in the germline V gene. Trimming removed 2 bases from V and 0 bases from J, with 11 bases in between. The CDR3 spells CASSFLQQYQETQYF. The CDR3 region has the DNA TGTGCCAGCAGCTTTCTCCAGCAGTACCAAGAGACCCAGTACTTC.

With respect to this clonotype: Being one base from a much bigger clone, this may be a read error. This rearrangement joins TRBV5-1 to TRBJ2-7; D not resolved. Judging by the DNA end, TRBJ2-5 fits better; the J call may be wrong. The germline V gene has CDR1 SGHRS and CDR2 YFSETQ. The CDR3 is 15 amino acids. The CDR3 loop is CASSLEGLGSETQYF. CDR3 DNA sequence: TGCGCCAGCAGCTTGGAAGGGCTCGGAAGTGAGACCCAGTACTTC.

The chain joins TRBV4-1 to TRBJ1-3, with a weak D call TRBD1 (5 bases). The CDR3 totals 14 residues. Per the germline V gene, CDR1 is MGHRA and CDR2 is YSYEKL. Trimming pared 9 bases from V and 4 bases from J, leaving 16 bases between. The CDR3 spells CASRGEGSGNTIYF. CDR3 sequence (DNA): TGCGCCAGTAGGGGTGAGGGGTCGGGAAACACCATATATTTT.

The V call is TRBV27, the J call TRBJ2-7; D is tentatively TRBD1 or TRBD2 (6 bases each). From germline, CDR1 is MNHEY and CDR2 SMNVEV (reference sequence). V dropped 8 bases and J dropped 3 bases, with 14 bases sitting between them. The CDR3 extends over 13 amino acids. As DNA, the CDR3 is TGTGCCAGCCGCTGGGGGGCCAACTACGAGCAGTACTTC. Protein sequence: CASRWGANYEQYF.

The chain couples TRBV3-1 to TRBJ1-6; D is unresolved. This CDR3 has 13 amino acids. V lost 2 bases to trimming and J lost 4 bases, with 3 bases between them. CDR1 is LGHDT and CDR2 is YNNKEL in the germline V gene (reference sequence). The CDR3 protein is CASSQRYNSPLHF. Here the CDR3 DNA reads TGTGCCAGCAGCCAACGGTATAATTCACCCCTCCACTTT.

The rearrangement links TRBV5-1 to TRBJ2-7; D may be TRBD2 (5 bases). The CDR3 is 16 residues long. Germline V gives CDR1 SGHRS, CDR2 YFSETQ. The V end lost 5 bases, the J end lost 3 bases, and 21 bases lay between the germline ends. CDR3 bases: TGCGCCAGCAGACTATCAGTCAGCGGAGATATCTACGAGCAGTACTTC. It codes for CASRLSVSGDIYEQYF.

Many counts were recorded for this clonotype. V usage is TRBV20-1 and J usage is TRBJ2-3; D is unclear. Germline lookup yields CDR1 DFQATT and CDR2 SNEGSKA (reference sequence). The CDR3 contains 12 residues. Trimming cost V 2 bases and J 1 base, with 4 bases left between them. CDR3 coding DNA: TGCAGTGCTAGACAGGGCACAGATACGCAGTATTTT. It codes for CSARQGTDTQYF.

The chain's CDR3 is CASSLGGGSGYNEQFF. In nucleotides, the CDR3 is TGCGCCAGCAGCTTGGGTGGCGGGAGTGGCTACAATGAGCAGTTCTTC. The chain is built from TRBV5-1 and TRBJ2-1; 7 bases are shared with TRBD2. The CDR3 has 16 amino acids. V was pared by 0 bases and J by 3 bases, with 6 bases of the junction left unmatched. The germline CDR1 and CDR2 sequences are SGHRS and YFSETQ.